This T cell receptor (beta chain) was sequenced during a study of CD8+CD57+ T cells in acquired aplastic anemia. The V gene lost 4 bases and the J gene lost 11 bases, with 15 bases spanning the gap. The germline CDR1 and CDR2 sequences are SGDLS and YYNGEE. The CDR3 loop spans 13 amino acids. Genomic DNA constituted the template upon which TCR beta VDJ and CDR3 profiling was performed. One entry per CDR3 protein results from TCRdb running MiXCR on the reads. The sample carries a few hundred thousand distinct CDR3 sequences, approximately 57% recorded once. Material: sorted CD4+, CD8+, or CD8+CD57+ T cells (not recorded which) from PBMCs. The chain carries TRBV9 and TRBJ2-2; D is possibly TRBD1 or TRBD2 (5 bases each). This sequence originates from a human donor in good health. The CDR3 bases are TGTGCCAGCAGCTACGAGGGACGGGGCGAGCTGTTTTTT. Protein product: CASSYEGRGELFF.